A single sample gave rise to the 5 T cell receptor beta chains below, sequenced in a study of beta chain features in type 1 diabetes. Expressed TCRB transcripts were sequenced, since all the RNA that had been isolated was reverse transcribed. Some clones are missing from TCRdb's copy, which holds only in-frame ones; the method was immunoSEQ multiplex PCR. The table includes around 190,000 clones, around an eighth detected once. Specimen: central memory CD4+ T cells from blood. These receptors were taken from a woman younger than 30 in good health.

This clone has only a few counts. This chain links TRBV25-1 with TRBJ2-5; 7 bases are a match to TRBD2. The V and J ends lost 4 bases and 5 bases, in that order; junction bases with no gene match: 7. Germline-derived CDR1 and CDR2 are MGHDK and SYGVNS. The CDR3 is made up of 14 amino acids. CDR3 sequence reads: CASSVAGSRETQYF. CDR3 nucleotide sequence: TGTGCCAGCAGTGTAGCGGGTTCTAGGGAGACCCAGTACTTC.

V is TRBV2 and J is TRBJ2-7; 8 bases map to TRBD2. Germline V CDR1 and CDR2: SNHLY, FYNNEI. There are 13 residues in the CDR3. V shed 11 bases, J shed 6 bases, and the junction held 12 bases outside the gene matches. DNA for the CDR3: TGTGCCGGACGGGGGGGACAAAAGGCCGAGCAGTACTTC. Its protein product is CAGRGGQKAEQYF.

The V call is TRBV18, the J call TRBJ2-5, with unresolved D. The V gene lost 8 bases and the J gene lost 2 bases, with 12 bases spanning the gap. The germline gives CDR1 KGHSH, CDR2 LQKENI. There are 13 residues in the CDR3. CDR3 protein: CASRSFSQETQYF. DNA for the CDR3: TGTGCCAGCCGAAGTTTCAGTCAAGAGACCCAGTACTTC. Full variable domain (rest looked up from reference TRBV18 and TRBJ2-5): NAGVMQNPRHLVRRRGQEARLRCSPMKGHSHVYWYRQLPEEGLKFMVYLQKENIIDESGMPKERFSAEFPKEGPSILRIQQVVRGDSAAYFCASRSFSQETQYFGPGTRLLVL.

This clone was seen a few times. The CDR3 sequence is CASSYSGVDNEQFF. CDR3 sequence (DNA): TGTGCCAGCAGTTACTCGGGAGTGGACAATGAGCAGTTCTTC. This chain joins TRBV6-5 and TRBJ2-1; TRBD2 might be the D (5 bases). The ends were cut back, 0 bases at V and 5 bases at J, with 8 bases in the middle. The CDR3 is 14 residues long. Germline values: CDR1 MNHEY, CDR2 SVGAGI.

V gene TRBV30 combines with J gene TRBJ2-1; D ambiguous. CDR1 and CDR2 from the germline V gene are GTSNPN and SVGIG (reference sequence). Trimming cost V 2 bases and J 0 bases, with 8 bases left between them. This CDR3 has 14 residues. Here the CDR3 DNA reads TGTGCCTGGAGTCTTGCTAGCTCCTACAATGAGCAGTTCTTC. It specifies CAWSLASSYNEQFF.